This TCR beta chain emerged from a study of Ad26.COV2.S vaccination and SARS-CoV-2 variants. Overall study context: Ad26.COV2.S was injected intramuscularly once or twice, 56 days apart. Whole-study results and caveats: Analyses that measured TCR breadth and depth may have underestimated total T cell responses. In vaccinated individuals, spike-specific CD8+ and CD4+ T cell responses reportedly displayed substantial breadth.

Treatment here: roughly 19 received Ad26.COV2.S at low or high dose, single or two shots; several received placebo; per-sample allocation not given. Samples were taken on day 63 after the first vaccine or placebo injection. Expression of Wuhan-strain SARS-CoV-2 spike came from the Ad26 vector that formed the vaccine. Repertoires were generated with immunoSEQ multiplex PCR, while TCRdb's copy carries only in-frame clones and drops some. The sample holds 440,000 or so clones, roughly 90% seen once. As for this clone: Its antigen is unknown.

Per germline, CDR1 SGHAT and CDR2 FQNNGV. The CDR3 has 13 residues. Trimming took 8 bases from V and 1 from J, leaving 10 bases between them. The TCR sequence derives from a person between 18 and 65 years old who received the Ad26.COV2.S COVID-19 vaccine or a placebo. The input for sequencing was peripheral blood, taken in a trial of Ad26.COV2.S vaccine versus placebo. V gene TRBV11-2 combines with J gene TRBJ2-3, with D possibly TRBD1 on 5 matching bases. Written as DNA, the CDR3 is TGTGCCAGCTGGGGCTCTGGCACAGATACGCAGTATTTT. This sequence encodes CASWGSGTDTQYF.